This passage covers 20 T cell receptor beta chains from one sample sequenced in a study of blood T cell repertoires in COVID-19. Repertoires were generated with immunoSEQ multiplex PCR, while TCRdb's copy carries only in-frame clones and drops some. The sample includes approximately 50,000 clones, about 91% of them seen just once. Sequencing was done on a sample of peripheral blood. The origin of the receptors is a middle-aged man with active COVID-19.

This chain joins TRBV5-4 and TRBJ2-3, with D possibly TRBD2 on 5 matching bases. The V gene lost 6 bases and the J gene lost 2 bases, with 16 bases spanning the gap. The CDR3 consists of 15 residues. Germline V gives CDR1 SGHNT, CDR2 YYREEE (reference sequence). This chain's CDR3 is CASTPSRADTDTQYF. CDR3 bases: TGTGCCAGCACCCCGTCGAGAGCGGACACAGATACGCAGTATTTT.

The gene calls are TRBV18 and TRBJ2-3, with 9 bases matching TRBD2. Per germline, CDR1 KGHSH and CDR2 LQKENI. The CDR3 spans 16 residues. J lost 6 bases, V lost 0 bases, and 7 bases had no gene match. The CDR3 here is CASSPPASGDSDTQYF. In DNA form, the CDR3 reads TGTGCCAGCTCACCACCGGCTAGCGGGGATTCCGATACGCAGTATTTT.

The chain uses TRBV27 and TRBJ1-3, with a possible D match to TRBD1 (5 bases). Trimming took off 4 bases at V and 0 bases at J, with 7 bases between the two ends. The length of the CDR3 is 14 residues. CDR1 and CDR2 (germline): MNHEY, SMNVEV (reference sequence). This CDR3 reads CASSWGPSGNTIYF. DNA for the CDR3: TGTGCCAGCAGTTGGGGCCCCTCTGGAAACACCATATATTTT.

The chain joins TRBV19 to TRBJ2-3, with a possible D match to TRBD2 (7 bases). The CDR3 has 15 amino acids. The ends were cut back, 6 bases at V and 4 bases at J, with 17 bases in the middle. Per the germline V gene, CDR1 is LNHDA and CDR2 is SQIVND (reference sequence). The CDR3 DNA reads TGTGCCAGTAGCCCCTCCGGGGGGCATCCAGATACGCAGTATTTT. Encoded protein: CASSPSGGHPDTQYF.

The rearrangement links TRBV7-2 to TRBJ2-1; D not resolved. The CDR3 totals 14 residues. CDR1 and CDR2 (germline): SGHTA, FQGNSA. V was pared by 5 bases and J by 6 bases, with 14 bases between. CDR3 sequence: CASSLDVGVNEQFF. DNA for the CDR3: TGTGCCAGCAGCCTGGATGTTGGAGTCAATGAGCAGTTCTTC.

This clone was seen a single time. V gene TRBV5-1 combines with J gene TRBJ1-6, with 9 positions matching TRBD1. V lost 3 bases and J lost 7; bases outside the gene matches: 2. The CDR3 spans 14 residues. Germline V gene data show CDR1 as SGHRS and CDR2 as YFSETQ. The CDR3 protein is CASSYGQGNSPLHF. CDR3 nucleotide sequence: TGCGCCAGCAGCTATGGACAGGGGAATTCACCCCTCCACTTT.

The sample holds a few counts of this clone. V gene TRBV2 combines with J gene TRBJ2-3, with 12 bases that match TRBD1. The germline CDR1 and CDR2 sequences are SNHLY and FYNNEI. This CDR3 spans 12 amino acids. After removal of 3 bases from V and 14 bases from J, the junction contained 3 bases not matched to a gene. The DNA for the CDR3 is TGTGCCAGCAGTGACCGGGACAGGGGGCGGTATTTT. Translation gives CASSDRDRGRYF.

The chain employs TRBV6-4 and TRBJ2-1, with 8 bases that match TRBD2. The CDR3 length is 16 residues. The germline V gene has CDR1 MRHNA and CDR2 SNTAGT. The J segment lost 9 bases and the V segment lost 0 bases, leaving 10 bases of the junction unmatched. The CDR3 sequence: CASSDSGTRGGIEQFF. In nucleotides, the CDR3 is TGTGCCAGCAGTGACTCCGGGACTAGGGGGGGGATTGAGCAGTTCTTC.

The CDR3 region has the DNA TGTGCCAGCAGTTTATTCGATCCTCGACTAGCAAGACAAGAGACCCAGTACTTC. This gives the protein CASSLFDPRLARQETQYF. This chain uses TRBV27 with TRBJ2-5; 7 bases map to TRBD2. CDR1 and CDR2 from the germline V gene are MNHEY and SMNVEV (reference sequence). V trimming: 1 base; J trimming: 2 bases; junction bases outside the gene matches: 13. The CDR3 sequence is 18 residues long.

This clone has just one count. This chain joins TRBV7-2 and TRBJ2-1, with a weak D call TRBD2 (7 bases). Germline lookup yields CDR1 SGHTA and CDR2 FQGNSA. Trimming left V 2 bases short and J 7 bases short, with 12 bases between. This CDR3 is built from 14 residues. The CDR3, as DNA: TGTGCCAGCAGCTTAAGTGGGGGGGCGAATGAGCAGTTCTTC. Its translation is CASSLSGGANEQFF.

The rearrangement links TRBV5-4 to TRBJ1-1; D not certain. This CDR3 is 14 amino acids long. V was pared by 4 bases and J by 5 bases, with 15 bases between. Germline V CDR1 and CDR2: SGHNT, YYREEE (reference sequence). The CDR3 DNA reads as TGTGCCAGCAGCCTCCCCTCAAGCAAGACTGAAGCTTTCTTT. This encodes CASSLPSSKTEAFF.

Here the CDR3 reads CASRGRVYNEQFF. The CDR3 DNA follows: TGCGCCAGTCGCGGGAGGGTGTACAATGAGCAGTTCTTC. The V gene is TRBV10-2, the J gene TRBJ2-1; 9 bases are shared with TRBD2. Germline V CDR1 and CDR2: WSHSY, SAAADI. Trimming took 9 bases from V and 4 from J; bases not matched to a gene: 4. The CDR3 is made up of 13 amino acids.

This chain links TRBV3-1 (or the pseudogene TRBV3-2) with TRBJ1-2; the match to TRBD1 covers 7 bases. V was clipped by 6 bases and J by 3 bases; unmatched bases: 4. CDR3 size: 13 residues. Germline V lookup: CDR1 LGHDT, CDR2 YNNKEL (reference sequence). The CDR3 bases are TGTGCCAGCAGTCCCGGGACAGACTATGGCTACACCTTC. Protein product: CASSPGTDYGYTF.

This clone was counted once. V and J are TRBV7-2 and TRBJ2-7; 13 nucleotides match TRBD2. Germline CDR1 SGHTA, CDR2 FQGNSA. The V and J ends lost 5 bases and 6 bases, in that order; junction bases with no gene match: 7. The CDR3 is made up of 15 amino acids. In DNA, the CDR3 is TGTGCCAGCAGCCCCACTAGCGGGGGGGATCGCGAGCAGTACTTC. Protein product: CASSPTSGGDREQYF.

The chain combines TRBV7-2 with TRBJ1-1; unclear D gene. Germline V gives CDR1 SGHTA, CDR2 FQGNSA. This CDR3 has 14 residues. Trimming took 5 bases from V and 6 from J, leaving 16 bases between them. CDR3 sequence: CASSPDPLSAEAFF. The CDR3 bases are TGTGCCAGCAGCCCCGACCCACTGAGCGCTGAAGCTTTCTTT.

The V gene is TRBV7-9, the J gene TRBJ1-1; 9 bases line up with TRBD1. Unmatched junction bases numbered 4, after V lost 2 bases and J lost 0 bases. Germline V gene sequence: CDR1 SEHNR, CDR2 FQNEAQ (reference sequence). The CDR3 loop spans 16 amino acids. The CDR3 bases are TGTGCCAGCAGCTTACGGACAGGGGCCTTGAACACTGAAGCTTTCTTT. It is translated as CASSLRTGALNTEAFF.

V and J are TRBV2 and TRBJ1-2; 7 bases map to TRBD1. V lost 6 bases to trimming and J lost 7 bases; unmatched junction nucleotides: 14. Per germline, CDR1 SNHLY and CDR2 FYNNEI. The CDR3 runs 15 residues. CDR3 DNA: TGTGCCAGCAGGATATCTACAGGGGCCCGCGCTGGCTACACCTTC. This translates into CASRISTGARAGYTF.

This chain uses TRBV13 with TRBJ2-1, with TRBD2 matching 14 bases. The CDR3 is made up of 18 amino acids. Per germline, CDR1 PRHDT and CDR2 FYEKMQ (reference sequence). V lost 5 bases, J lost 3 bases, and 9 bases stayed unmatched. The CDR3 sequence is CASSQGTSGRTVYNEQFF. Here the CDR3 DNA reads TGTGCCAGCAGCCAGGGGACTAGCGGGAGAACGGTCTACAATGAGCAGTTCTTC. Filled out from reference TRBV13 and TRBJ2-1, the complete variable domain reads AAGVIQSPRHLIKEKRETATLKCYPIPRHDTVYWYQQGPGQDPQFLISFYEKMQSDKGSIPDRFSAQQFSDYHSELNMSSLELGDSALYFCASSQGTSGRTVYNEQFFGPGTRLTVL.

The J gene is TRBJ2-4, the V gene TRBV2, with 11 bases lining up with TRBD2. The germline V gene encodes CDR1 SNHLY and CDR2 FYNNEI. V lost 4 bases and J lost 6; bases outside the gene matches: 2. The CDR3 contains 14 residues. CDR3: CASSVGTSGNIQYF. In nucleotides, the CDR3 is TGTGCCAGCAGTGTAGGGACTAGCGGAAACATTCAGTACTTC.

This chain links TRBV11-2 with TRBJ2-7; D is possibly TRBD2 (5 bases). V dropped 10 bases and J dropped 2 bases, with 12 bases sitting between them. The CDR3 extends over 12 amino acids. Germline V gene lookup returns CDR1 SGHAT and CDR2 FQNNGV. The CDR3 spells CATGRRTYEQYF. CDR3 bases: TGTGCCACCGGGCGGAGGACCTACGAGCAGTACTTC.